These 10 T cell receptor beta chains were sequenced from one sample in a study of blood T cells in healthy people across ages. It was with a sample-barcoded 5' primer and a J-beta primer mix that a second PCR of roughly 7 to 12 cycles was run. In TCRdb, the 5' RACE reads were re-called with MiXCR into one record per CDR3 protein. The table shows 1.5 million to 2 million distinct CDR3 sequences, with approximately 50% occurring only once. The sample comprised blood. These receptors all stem from a woman in her 40s in good health.

The chain has TRBV6-1 and TRBJ2-5; D possibly corresponds to TRBD2 (5 bases). Germline-derived CDR1 and CDR2 are MNHNS and SASEGT. V shed 6 bases and J shed 4 bases, with 21 bases lying between them. This CDR3 spans 16 amino acids. The CDR3 coding sequence is TGTGCCAGCAGCCCTATTACAGTGGGAGTTGGAGAGACCCAGTACTTC. Translating it yields CASSPITVGVGETQYF.

The chain employs TRBV20-1 and TRBJ1-6; D gene uncertain. Trimming cost V 7 bases and J 8 bases, with 15 bases left between them. Germline V CDR1 and CDR2: DFQATT, SNEGSKA (reference sequence). This CDR3 contains 13 residues. The CDR3 sequence: CSGLFRLDSPLHF. The CDR3 nucleotides read TGCAGTGGTTTATTTAGACTTGATTCACCCCTCCACTTT.

There are a few counts of this clonotype. V and J are TRBV11-1 and TRBJ2-5, with 8 bases that match TRBD2. Germline CDR1 reads SGHAT; CDR2 reads FQDESV (reference sequence). The CDR3 contains 16 residues. Losses at the gene ends were 3 bases for V and 6 bases for J; bases not matched to a gene: 12. The CDR3 reads CASSFPGTRGLKTQYF. The CDR3 DNA follows: TGTGCCAGCAGCTTCCCCGGGACTAGGGGTCTGAAGACCCAGTACTTC.

The chain joins TRBV11-2 to TRBJ2-1; TRBD2 matches at 9 bases. The J segment lost 3 bases and the V segment lost 4 bases, leaving 16 bases of the junction unmatched. The CDR3 is 19 amino acids. The germline V gene has CDR1 SGHAT and CDR2 FQNNGV. The CDR3 is CASSSGRAAGGPNYNEQFF. CDR3 DNA sequence: TGTGCCAGCAGCTCAGGTCGTGCAGCGGGGGGTCCAAACTACAATGAGCAGTTCTTC. The full variable domain, with the rest looked up from reference TRBV11-2 and TRBJ2-1, is EAGVAQSPRYKIIEKRQSVAFWCNPISGHATLYWYQQILGQGPKLLIQFQNNGVVDDSQLPKDRFSAERLKGVDSTLKIQPAKLEDSAVYLCASSSGRAAGGPNYNEQFFGPGTRLTVL.

This clonotype was seen a handful of times. This sequence joins TRBV25-1 and TRBJ2-6, with D possibly TRBD1 on 6 matching bases. Germline V gene data show CDR1 as MGHDK and CDR2 as SYGVNS. V dropped 5 bases and J dropped 2 bases, with 13 bases sitting between them. The CDR3 runs 16 residues. The CDR3 spells CASSPTGKAGANVLTF. The CDR3 nucleotides are TGTGCCAGCAGTCCTACAGGGAAAGCTGGGGCCAACGTCCTGACTTTC. Full variable domain (remainder filled in from reference TRBV25-1 and TRBJ2-6): EADIYQTPRYLVIGTGKKITLECSQTMGHDKMYWYQQDPGMELHLIHYSYGVNSTEKGDLSSESTVSRIRTEHFPLTLESARPSHTSQYLCASSPTGKAGANVLTFGAGSRLTVL.

V is TRBV19 and J is TRBJ1-5, with D unclear. Germline CDR1 is LNHDA and CDR2 is SQIVND (reference sequence). The CDR3 totals 14 residues. Trimming took off 3 bases at V and 5 bases at J, with 11 bases between the two ends. The CDR3, as DNA: TGTGCCAGTAGTATCTTCGGGCCCGATCAGCCCCAGCATTTT. Its protein product is CASSIFGPDQPQHF. Full variable domain (missing parts from reference TRBV19 and TRBJ1-5): DGGITQSPKYLFRKEGQNVTLSCEQNLNHDAMYWYRQDPGQGLRLIYYSQIVNDFQKGDIAEGYSVSREKKESFPLTVTSAQKNPTAFYLCASSIFGPDQPQHFGDGTRLSIL.

The V gene is TRBV5-1, the J gene TRBJ2-3; D is unresolved. Deletions cut 5 bases from V and 4 bases from J, with 8 bases between. Germline V lookup: CDR1 SGHRS, CDR2 YFSETQ. CDR3 size: 12 residues. CDR3 region: CASSGDSDTQYF. The CDR3 DNA reads as TGCGCCAGCAGTGGCGACTCAGATACGCAGTATTTT.

V and J are TRBV12-3 or TRBV12-4 and TRBJ1-1, with D maybe TRBD1 (5 bases). Deletions cut 5 bases from V and 1 base from J, with 14 bases between. This CDR3 spans 15 amino acids. CDR3 protein: CASSPRGAQNTEAFF. CDR3 in DNA: TGTGCCAGCAGTCCCCGAGGGGCACAGAACACTGAAGCTTTCTTT.

The rearrangement links TRBV24-1 to TRBJ2-5; possibly TRBD1 for D (5 bases). Germline V gene sequence: CDR1 KGHDR, CDR2 SFDVKD. V gave up 5 bases and J gave up 1 base, with 13 bases separating them. The CDR3 consists of 15 residues. The CDR3 DNA reads TGTGCCACCAGTGGGCCAGGGCGATTCCAAGAGACCCAGTACTTC. Its protein product is CATSGPGRFQETQYF.

The J gene is TRBJ2-1, the V gene TRBV11-3; a possible D gene is TRBD2 (6 bases). V gave up 5 bases and J gave up 5 bases, with 16 bases separating them. CDR1 is SGHNT, CDR2 YENEEA, per germline. The CDR3 has 15 amino acids. CDR3 in amino acids: CASSASTGGNNEQFF. DNA for the CDR3: TGTGCCAGCAGCGCATCCACCGGGGGAAACAATGAGCAGTTCTTC.